One sample yielded the 20 T cell receptor beta chains listed below, sequenced in a study of CD8 T cells in ankylosing spondylitis. Broader study findings: A motif of seven or eight highly homologous TCR beta variants was seen as apparently characteristic of ankylosing spondylitis blood.

For these receptors, no antigen is known. TCRdb used MiXCR to reprocess the 5' RACE reads, holding one entry per CDR3 protein. This table has some 800,000 distinct CDR3 sequences, roughly 12% appearing once. Sequenced material: blood, either unsorted or a sorted T cell fraction (not recorded which). These receptors originate from a male donor with ankylosing spondylitis.

The chain uses TRBV7-8 and TRBJ2-5, with D possibly being TRBD2 (6 bases). CDR1 and CDR2 (germline): SGHVS, FQNEAQ. V was pared by 3 bases and J by 5 bases, with 28 bases between. This CDR3 is built from 19 residues. The DNA for the CDR3 is TGTGCCAGCAGCTTCCAAGCCGGGACCGAGGGAGGCCCTCTCGAGACCCAGTACTTC. It translates to CASSFQAGTEGGPLETQYF.

In this sample, this clonotype turned up a few times. This chain uses TRBV24-1 with TRBJ1-1, with D maybe TRBD1 (5 bases). The CDR3 spans 13 residues. Germline CDR1 is KGHDR and CDR2 is SFDVKD. V was clipped by 9 bases and J by 6 bases, with 16 bases between them. CDR3 nucleotide sequence: TGTGCCACCCGGGGGGAAACAGACCCTGAAGCTTTCTTT. As protein: CATRGETDPEAFF.

This clonotype was detected ten times or more. This chain joins TRBV5-1 and TRBJ2-5; 10 nucleotides line up with TRBD1. Trimming took 2 bases from V and 3 from J; bases not matched to a gene: 1. Germline CDR1 reads SGHRS; CDR2 reads YFSETQ. The CDR3 loop spans 14 amino acids. CDR3 region: CASSFGTGEETQYF. The CDR3 nucleotides read TGCGCCAGCAGCTTTGGGACAGGGGAAGAGACCCAGTACTTC.

This chain connects TRBV11-2 to TRBJ2-1, with 7 bases matching TRBD1. The CDR3 length is 15 residues. The germline gives CDR1 SGHAT, CDR2 FQNNGV. With V trimmed by 5 bases and J by 5 bases, 9 bases remained unmatched. The CDR3: CASSRQGLGNNEQFF. The DNA of the CDR3 is TGTGCCAGCAGCCGACAGGGATTGGGGAACAATGAGCAGTTCTTC.

The V call is TRBV4-3, the J call TRBJ2-1, with 13 bases matching TRBD2. The J segment lost 9 bases and the V segment lost 3 bases, leaving 5 bases of the junction unmatched. Germline assignment: CDR1 LGHNA and CDR2 YSLEER. CDR3 length equals 15 residues. Here the CDR3 reads CASSQGLAGNREQFF. The DNA of the CDR3 is TGCGCCAGCAGCCAGGGACTAGCGGGGAATCGTGAGCAGTTCTTC.

This clonotype was recorded a few times. The V gene is TRBV7-2, the J gene TRBJ1-2; D unclear. This CDR3 is 14 amino acids long. The V end lost 3 bases, the J end lost 2 bases, and 10 bases lay between the germline ends. Germline assignment: CDR1 SGHTA and CDR2 FQGNSA. Here the CDR3 DNA reads TGTGCCAGCAGCTTCCCTACGGGCAACTATGGCTACACCTTC. Translation: CASSFPTGNYGYTF.

A few counts support this clonotype. This rearrangement joins TRBV9 to TRBJ1-6; D unresolved. CDR1 and CDR2 (germline): SGDLS, YYNGEE. Trimming shortened V by 0 bases and J by 6 bases, and 16 bases separated the two germline ends. This CDR3 comprises 17 residues. The CDR3 spells CASSVGGAGTPNSPLHF. Here the CDR3 DNA reads TGTGCCAGCAGCGTAGGCGGCGCAGGAACACCTAATTCACCCCTCCACTTT. Looking up the rest from reference TRBV9 and TRBJ1-6 gives the full variable domain: DSGVTQTPKHLITATGQRVTLRCSPRSGDLSVYWYQQSLDQGLQFLIQYYNGEERAKGNILERFSAQQFPDLHSELNLSSLELGDSALYFCASSVGGAGTPNSPLHFGNGTRLTVT.

The chain links TRBV24-1 to TRBJ2-1; TRBD2 matches at 12 bases. The CDR3 covers 16 residues. The germline V gene encodes CDR1 KGHDR and CDR2 SFDVKD. V was pared by 1 base and J by 6 bases, with 3 bases of the junction left unmatched. The CDR3 DNA reads TGTGCCACCAGTGATTTCAGGACTAGCGGGATCAATGAGCAGTTCTTC. Translation: CATSDFRTSGINEQFF.

The rearrangement joins TRBV5-1 to TRBJ1-1; a weak D match, TRBD1 (5 bases). Trimming pared 1 base from V and 2 bases from J, leaving 21 bases between. Germline loops: CDR1 SGHRS, CDR2 YFSETQ. This CDR3 has 18 amino acids. CDR3 in DNA: TGCGCCAGCAGCTTGTCCCGACAGCCCGGGGGGTTAAACACTGAAGCTTTCTTT. Its protein is CASSLSRQPGGLNTEAFF.

This clonotype has at least ten counts. The genes are TRBV27 and TRBJ2-1, with TRBD2 matching over 11 bases. Looked up from germline, CDR1 is MNHEY and CDR2 is SMNVEV (reference sequence). CDR3 size: 15 residues. Trimming took 7 bases from V and 3 from J; bases not matched to a gene: 5. Here the CDR3 DNA reads TGTGCCAGCACCTATCTAGCGGGGGGCTACAATGAGCAGTTCTTC. Encoded protein: CASTYLAGGYNEQFF.

The rearrangement joins TRBV7-2 to TRBJ1-1; D is unclear. CDR1 is SGHTA and CDR2 is FQGNSA in the germline V gene. CDR3 length equals 12 residues. Trimming removed 5 bases at V and 10 bases at J, with 14 bases between. The CDR3 nucleotides are TGTGCCAGCAGCCAGCAGCCGGGCACAGCTTTCTTT. Encoded protein: CASSQQPGTAFF.

This clonotype turned up a few times. The CDR3 bases are TGTGCCAGCAGGATGACAGGGGTTGAGACCCAGTACTTC. Protein: CASRMTGVETQYF. The V call is TRBV6-1, the J call TRBJ2-5; 8 bases are a match to TRBD1. J gave up 5 bases and V 6 bases, and 5 bases lay outside the gene matches. This CDR3 contains 13 residues. Looked up from germline, CDR1 is MNHNS and CDR2 is SASEGT.

This clonotype occurred a few times. V is TRBV2 and J is TRBJ1-5; 8 bases are a match to TRBD1. The trim removed 8 bases at V and 5 bases at J, leaving 8 bases unmatched. The CDR3 extends over 14 amino acids. Germline V gene data show CDR1 as SNHLY and CDR2 as FYNNEI. The CDR3 here is CASLDRAADQPQHF. CDR3 nucleotide sequence: TGTGCCAGCCTGGACAGGGCAGCGGATCAGCCCCAGCATTTT.

This sequence joins TRBV7-2 and TRBJ2-4; D is uncertain. This CDR3 has 15 residues. The V gene lost 5 bases and the J gene lost 3 bases, with 14 bases spanning the gap. The germline gives CDR1 SGHTA, CDR2 FQGNSA. The DNA for the CDR3 is TGTGCCAGCAGCGGCGCACCGCGCGGCAAAAACATTCAGTACTTC. This encodes CASSGAPRGKNIQYF.

This chain uses TRBV2 with TRBJ1-1, with TRBD1 identical over 8 bases. The CDR3 contains 15 residues. J was trimmed by 1 base and V by 6 bases; bases with no gene match: 7. Germline V CDR1 and CDR2: SNHLY, FYNNEI. The CDR3 nucleotides are TGTGCCAGCAGGGATACAGGGGGGGAGAACACTGAAGCTTTCTTT. Translating it yields CASRDTGGENTEAFF. The full variable domain, with the rest looked up from reference TRBV2 and TRBJ1-1, is EPEVTQTPSHQVTQMGQEVILRCVPISNHLYFYWYRQILGQKVEFLVSFYNNEISEKSEIFDDQFSVERPDGSNFTLKIRSTKLEDSAMYFCASRDTGGENTEAFFGQGTRLTVV.

As to this clonotype: At one end, the junction sequence differs from germline, possibly due to a read error. The chain links TRBV20-1 to TRBJ1-3, with a possible D match to TRBD1 (6 bases). The CDR3 covers 15 residues. Germline V gives CDR1 DFQATT, CDR2 SNEGSKA (reference sequence). For the CDR3, the DNA is TGCAGTACTAGAGATCTACGGGGGGGCGACGACACCATATATTTT. It translates to CSTRDLRGGDDTIYF.

This clonotype was found a few times. V gene TRBV20-1 combines with J gene TRBJ2-5, with D unresolved. V lost 3 bases and J lost 5, with 13 bases in between. CDR3 length equals 13 residues. Germline CDR1 and CDR2: DFQATT and SNEGSKA (reference sequence). DNA for the CDR3: TGCAGTGCTAGGGTGGTCCCCAGGGAGACCCAGTACTTC. Residues: CSARVVPRETQYF.

This clonotype was counted only a few times. The chain is built from TRBV5-1 and TRBJ1-4; D is ambiguous. The V end was cut by 7 bases, the J end by 0 bases, with 10 bases between. Germline-derived CDR1 and CDR2 are SGHRS and YFSETQ. The CDR3 totals 14 residues. The CDR3 bases are TGCGCCAGCCGGCAGACCCCAACTAATGAAAAACTGTTTTTT. The encoded protein is CASRQTPTNEKLFF.

V usage is TRBV24-1 and J usage is TRBJ2-1, with 9 positions matching TRBD2. This CDR3 region has 17 residues. Germline assignment: CDR1 KGHDR and CDR2 SFDVKD. V shed 1 base, J shed 1 base, and the junction held 4 bases outside the gene matches. The DNA of the CDR3 is TGTGCCACCAGTGATTTCACAGCGGGAGGTTCCTACAATGAGCAGTTCTTC. As protein: CATSDFTAGGSYNEQFF.

This clonotype was seen only a few times. J is TRBJ1-2 and V is TRBV5-1; D call uncertain. The CDR3 runs to 15 residues. Germline V gene lookup returns CDR1 SGHRS and CDR2 YFSETQ. V was pared by 0 bases and J by 4 bases, with 13 bases between. CDR3 in amino acids: CASSLGERFPYGYTF. DNA of the CDR3: TGCGCCAGCAGCTTGGGCGAGAGATTCCCCTATGGCTACACCTTC.